Presented here are 8 T cell receptor beta chains from one specimen sequenced in a study of control samples from healthy donors and cancer patients. Method: immunoSEQ multiplex PCR; TCRdb's copy keeps in-frame clones and lacks some. The repertoire consists of around 180,000 clones, with around 90% occurring once and the leading ten covering about 5.3%. Material for sequencing was blood. The receptors originated from a woman in her twenties or thirties in good health.

This sequence joins TRBV19 and TRBJ1-1, with 7 bases fitting TRBD1. The CDR3 contains 16 residues. Germline V gene sequence: CDR1 LNHDA, CDR2 SQIVND (reference sequence). Losses at the gene ends were 2 bases for V and 4 bases for J; bases not matched to a gene: 10. The CDR3 sequence: CASSIRRGGVSTEAFF. The CDR3 DNA is TGTGCCAGTAGTATAAGAAGAGGGGGCGTCAGCACTGAAGCTTTCTTT.

This rearrangement joins TRBV29-1 to TRBJ1-1; no reliable D call. The V end was cut by 5 bases, the J end by 4 bases, with 8 bases between. Germline-derived CDR1 and CDR2 are SQVTM and ANQGSEA. The CDR3 extends over 11 amino acids. The CDR3 DNA is TGCAGCGTTCTACAGCCCACTGAAGCTTTCTTT. Protein: CSVLQPTEAFF.

The chain links TRBV28 to TRBJ2-1; 9 nucleotides align to TRBD1. Unmatched junction bases numbered 9, after V lost 6 bases and J lost 3 bases. The V gene's germline CDR1 is MDHEN and CDR2 SYDVKM. The CDR3 covers 16 residues. The CDR3 reads CASRTLRDRVYNEQFF. The CDR3 DNA reads TGTGCCAGCAGAACACTCCGGGACAGGGTCTACAATGAGCAGTTCTTC.

The rearrangement links TRBV18 to TRBJ2-3, with 8 positions matching TRBD2. Germline V lookup: CDR1 KGHSH, CDR2 LQKENI. This CDR3 region has 16 residues. V lost 1 base to trimming and J lost 6 bases; unmatched junction nucleotides: 9. For the CDR3, the DNA is TGTGCCAGCTCACCACAACCAGCGGGAGCTGTGGATACGCAGTATTTT. Translated, it gives CASSPQPAGAVDTQYF.

As regards this clone: The junction departs from germline at one end; a sequencing error may be responsible. Other DNA sequences from this sample encode an identical CDR3 as well. The CDR3 region is CASSYKDRAPNYGYTF. The CDR3 region has the DNA TGTGCCAGCAGTTATAAAGACAGGGCCCCTAACTATGGCTACACCTTT. The genes are TRBV6-5 and TRBJ1-2, with 7 nucleotides matching TRBD1. CDR3 length equals 16 residues. CDR1 and CDR2 (germline): MNHEY, SVGAGI.

The V call is TRBV5-1, the J call TRBJ1-3; 9 bases are shared with TRBD1. Germline CDR1 reads SGHRS; CDR2 reads YFSETQ. V lost 4 bases and J lost 2; bases outside the gene matches: 7. The CDR3 length is 16 residues. As DNA, the CDR3 is TGCGCCAGCAGCGCATCAGGGACAGGGACTGGAAACACCATATATTTT. This gives the protein CASSASGTGTGNTIYF. The whole variable domain, filled in from reference TRBV5-1 and TRBJ1-3, reads KAGVTQTPRYLIKTRGQQVTLSCSPISGHRSVSWYQQTPGQGLQFLFEYFSETQRNKGNFPGRFSGRQFSNSRSEMNVSTLELGDSALYLCASSASGTGTGNTIYFGEGSWLTVV.

The rearrangement uses TRBV27 and TRBJ1-1, with D possibly TRBD1 on 5 matching bases. The V gene's germline CDR1 is MNHEY and CDR2 SMNVEV (reference sequence). The V gene lost 5 bases and the J gene lost 1 base, with 11 bases spanning the gap. The CDR3 spans 14 residues. CDR3 in DNA: TGTGCCAGCAGTGCAGGGTTGGGGAACACTGAAGCTTTCTTT. Residues: CASSAGLGNTEAFF.

The chain joins TRBV18 to TRBJ2-7; D assignment may be TRBD1 or TRBD2 (5 bases each). CDR1 and CDR2 from the germline V gene are KGHSH and LQKENI. The CDR3 is 15 residues long. The ends were cut back, 4 bases at V and 3 bases at J, with 16 bases in the middle. In DNA, the CDR3 is TGTGCCAGCTCACAACAGGAGGCAGCCATCTACGAGCAGTACTTC. This gives the protein CASSQQEAAIYEQYF.